Here is one T cell receptor beta chain with its context. The antigen is not known. Only in-frame clones appear in the TCRdb table, and some are missing; sequencing was by immunoSEQ multiplex PCR. The repertoire holds more than 40,000 clones, with roughly 91% as singletons. The entry originates in a study of a mutant IDH1 vaccine in newly diagnosed glioma. Whole-study context: Males made up approximately 60% and females about 40% of treated patients, whose mean age was approximately 41 years.

Regarding time point: week 35, safety follow-up. Alongside topical imiquimod, each dose of vaccine comprised 300 ug of mutant IDH1 20-mer peptide. The CDR3 contains 15 residues. Germline CDR1 reads MGHRA; CDR2 reads YSYEKL. V trimming: 3 bases; J trimming: 3 bases; junction bases outside the gene matches: 3. The sample was PBMCs, taken from a glioma patient whose treatment included an IDH1 peptide vaccine. This clonotype was obtained from a woman between 40 and 50 years old with glioma. This chain connects TRBV4-1 to TRBJ2-3, with 10 bases matching TRBD2. In nucleotides, the CDR3 is TGCGCCAGCAGCCAGGGTAGCGGGGGGACAGATACGCAGTATTTT. Translation: CASSQGSGGTDTQYF.